This passage covers 27 T cell receptor beta chains from one sample sequenced in a study of shared T cell receptors in the human thymus. Some clones are missing from TCRdb's copy, which holds only in-frame ones; the method was immunoSEQ multiplex PCR. The repertoire holds about 610,000 clones, with around nine tenths as singletons. The same specimen was also included in a second study, on human thymus T cells.

Sequencing was carried out using thymocytes. The receptors originated from a boy under two years old with a congenital heart defect.

V and J are TRBV5-1 and TRBJ2-5; the D gene is possibly TRBD1 (5 bases). Germline V gives CDR1 SGHRS, CDR2 YFSETQ. The germline V and J ends were trimmed by 0 bases and 5 bases, with 11 bases remaining between them. This CDR3 spans 14 amino acids. This CDR3 is CASSLGAAGETQYF. CDR3 in DNA: TGCGCCAGCAGCTTGGGGGCAGCAGGGGAGACCCAGTACTTC.

The DNA for the CDR3 is TGCGCCAGCAGCCACCGAAAGGGGTTAACGAGGACCGGGGAGCTGTTTTTT. Its translation is CASSHRKGLTRTGELFF. The genes are TRBV4-3 and TRBJ2-2; D possibly corresponds to TRBD1 (5 bases). CDR3 length equals 17 residues. V lost 3 bases to trimming and J lost 5 bases, with 19 bases between them. Germline loops: CDR1 LGHNA, CDR2 YSLEER.

The V call is TRBV4-3, the J call TRBJ2-1; TRBD1 is a possible D gene (6 bases). V shed 4 bases and J shed 5 bases, with 12 bases lying between them. The CDR3 sequence is 14 residues long. Germline V CDR1 and CDR2: LGHNA, YSLEER. The CDR3 spells CASSRDWGHNEQFF. The CDR3, as DNA: TGCGCCAGCAGCCGTGACTGGGGGCACAATGAGCAGTTCTTC.

This clone was observed a few times. The chain recombines TRBV4-3 with TRBJ1-2; D is ambiguous. CDR3 length: 13 residues. Germline values: CDR1 LGHNA, CDR2 YSLEER. V lost 4 bases and J lost 4, with 10 bases in between. The CDR3 sequence is CASSLFGVYGYTF. The CDR3 DNA sequence: TGCGCCAGCAGCCTATTCGGGGTCTATGGCTACACCTTC.

This clone was detected only once. J is TRBJ2-5 and V is TRBV29-1; 10 bases map to TRBD1. V was clipped by 6 bases and J by 7 bases; unmatched bases: 11. Germline V gene sequence: CDR1 SQVTM, CDR2 ANQGSEA. This CDR3 has 14 amino acids. In DNA, the CDR3 is TGCAGCGTCGCCCGGGACAGGGGCTGTGTGACCCAGTACTTC. Translation: CSVARDRGCVTQYF.

This chain joins TRBV5-8 and TRBJ2-3; 7 positions match TRBD1. J gave up 4 bases and V 1 base, and 0 bases lay outside the gene matches. Per the germline V gene, CDR1 is SGHTS and CDR2 is YDEGEE. The CDR3 consists of 13 residues. This CDR3 reads CASSLQGADTQYF. The CDR3 region has the DNA TGTGCCAGCAGCTTGCAGGGGGCAGATACGCAGTATTTT.

The V gene is TRBV27, the J gene TRBJ2-5, with D maybe TRBD1 (5 bases). The CDR3 loop spans 13 amino acids. V was cut by 5 bases and J by 4 bases, with 11 bases left in between. Germline V gene data show CDR1 as MNHEY and CDR2 as SMNVEV (reference sequence). CDR3 protein: CASSAFGAETQYF. Here the CDR3 DNA reads TGTGCCAGCAGTGCCTTTGGGGCAGAGACCCAGTACTTC.

V and J are TRBV11-1 and TRBJ2-7, with TRBD2 matching over 11 bases. Germline trimming cut 4 bases from V and 4 bases from J; bases unmatched to any gene: 12. Germline V gives CDR1 SGHAT, CDR2 FQDESV (reference sequence). The CDR3 extends over 17 amino acids. CDR3 sequence: CASSYRPGTSGPYEQYF. CDR3 DNA: TGTGCCAGCAGCTACCGTCCCGGGACTAGCGGACCTTACGAGCAGTACTTC.

This chain joins TRBV5-4 and TRBJ1-5; TRBD1 might be the D (6 bases). The germline CDR1 and CDR2 sequences are SGHNT and YYREEE (reference sequence). Trimming took off 3 bases at V and 2 bases at J, with 12 bases between the two ends. The CDR3 is made up of 15 amino acids. CDR3 sequence: CASSCRGGGNQPQHF. DNA of the CDR3: TGTGCCAGCAGCTGCCGTGGGGGCGGCAATCAGCCCCAGCATTTT.

This clone was counted between two and nine times. This rearrangement joins TRBV6-5 to TRBJ2-7, with 8 bases identical to TRBD1. V lost 6 bases, J lost 3 bases, and 7 bases stayed unmatched. The CDR3 runs to 14 residues. Germline CDR1 is MNHEY and CDR2 is SVGAGI. The CDR3 DNA sequence: TGTGCCAGCAGGTCCGGGACAGGCGACTACGAGCAGTACTTC. It translates to CASRSGTGDYEQYF.

The rearrangement joins TRBV23-1 to TRBJ2-3; a weak D match, TRBD2 (6 bases). TRBV23-1 falls under the ORF class, with uncertain function. CDR3 length equals 11 residues. Here the CDR3 DNA reads TGCCGCGGAGGGAGCACAGATACGCAGTATTTT. Its translation is CRGGSTDTQYF.

J is TRBJ2-5 and V is TRBV30; D might be TRBD2 (5 bases). Germline loops: CDR1 GTSNPN, CDR2 SVGIG (reference sequence). Trimming cost V 4 bases and J 9 bases, with 18 bases left between them. CDR3 length: 13 amino acids. In DNA form, the CDR3 reads TGTGCCTGGATCACGGACTTGGGCGGCTCCCAGTACTTC. Amino acids: CAWITDLGGSQYF.

The V gene is TRBV7-2, the J gene TRBJ1-1; D is perhaps TRBD1 (5 bases). CDR3 length: 15 residues. Germline loops: CDR1 SGHTA, CDR2 FQGNSA. Trimming stripped 5 bases from V and 1 base from J, with 14 bases between. The CDR3 region is CASSERGTKNTEAFF. CDR3 nucleotides: TGTGCCAGCAGCGAAAGGGGAACGAAGAACACTGAAGCTTTCTTT.

This sequence joins TRBV2 and TRBJ2-5; D perhaps matches TRBD2 (6 bases). The germline V and J ends were trimmed by 1 base and 7 bases, with 19 bases remaining between them. This CDR3 spans 16 amino acids. Germline CDR1 is SNHLY and CDR2 is FYNNEI. CDR3 sequence: CASSEDFETTAGTQYF. The CDR3 DNA reads as TGTGCCAGCAGTGAAGACTTTGAAACCACAGCGGGGACCCAGTACTTC.

CDR3 coding DNA: TGTGCCAGCAGCCCAGGTAGCGGGAGGGACGCCACAGATACGCAGTATTTT. Translated, it gives CASSPGSGRDATDTQYF. This chain joins TRBV4-2 and TRBJ2-3; 11 bases are a match to TRBD2. Germline V lookup: CDR1 LGHNA, CDR2 YNFKEQ. The V and J ends lost 4 bases and 2 bases, in that order; junction bases with no gene match: 8. The CDR3 spans 17 residues.

The rearrangement links TRBV6-1 to TRBJ1-5, with a possible D match to TRBD1 (6 bases). The CDR3 totals 15 residues. Germline CDR1 MNHNS, CDR2 SASEGT. V lost 3 bases and J 5 bases, leaving 14 bases between the germline ends. CDR3 sequence (DNA): TGTGCCAGCAGTGATCAACAGGGTAGAGATCAGCCCCAGCATTTT. Its protein is CASSDQQGRDQPQHF.

V is TRBV4-2 and J is TRBJ2-1; the D gene is possibly TRBD2 (5 bases). The V and J ends lost 0 bases and 6 bases respectively, with 9 bases between them. Germline CDR1 and CDR2: LGHNA and YNFKEQ. This CDR3 spans 14 amino acids. The CDR3 is CASSQDLAFNEQFF. DNA for the CDR3: TGTGCCAGCAGCCAAGATCTAGCTTTCAATGAGCAGTTCTTC.

This clone was recorded a few times. DNA of the CDR3: TGTGCCAGCAGCCCTAGGGACAGGGAGAACACTGAAGCTTTCTTT. Translation: CASSPRDRENTEAFF. The rearrangement uses TRBV14 and TRBJ1-1; TRBD1 agrees at 9 bases. The V gene end was trimmed by 4 bases and the J gene end by 1 base; junction bases not matched to a gene: 4. The CDR3 contains 15 residues. Germline lookup yields CDR1 SGHDN and CDR2 FVKESK.

The rearrangement links TRBV4-2 to TRBJ2-7, with D perhaps matching TRBD1 (5 bases). Germline values: CDR1 LGHNA, CDR2 YNFKEQ. This CDR3 has 18 residues. V was pared by 4 bases and J by 0 bases, with 22 bases between. The CDR3 protein is CASSPRGALGPSSYEQYF. In DNA, the CDR3 is TGTGCCAGCAGCCCTCGTGGGGCCTTGGGGCCGAGCTCCTACGAGCAGTACTTC.

The CDR3 region has the DNA TGCAGCGGCCTCGGGGGGAACACCGGGGAGCTGTTTTTT. Translated, it gives CSGLGGNTGELFF. This sequence joins TRBV29-1 and TRBJ2-2; perhaps TRBD2 as D (6 bases). The germline V and J ends were trimmed by 7 bases and 1 base, with 10 bases remaining between them. Germline V CDR1 and CDR2: SQVTM, ANQGSEA. The CDR3 is 13 residues long.

Notes on this clone: Mismatch with germline at one junction end may stem from a read error. Other nucleotide sequences from this sample produce the same CDR3. The chain combines TRBV9 with TRBJ2-5; TRBD2 matches at 8 bases. Germline V gene lookup returns CDR1 SGDLS and CDR2 YYNGEE. The CDR3 runs 14 residues. Here the CDR3 DNA reads TGTGCCAGTAGCGACCGACATCGGGAGGGGACCCAGTACTTC. Translating it yields CASSDRHREGTQYF.

This sequence joins TRBV11-2 and TRBJ2-5; possibly TRBD2 for D (6 bases). Germline-derived CDR1 and CDR2 are SGHAT and FQNNGV. V was pared by 5 bases and J by 5 bases, with 21 bases between. The CDR3 extends over 16 amino acids. CDR3 nucleotides: TGTGCCAGCAGCCCCCGGGCGGGGTCCCTTGGGGAGACCCAGTACTTC. This gives the protein CASSPRAGSLGETQYF. The full variable domain, its missing parts supplied by reference TRBV11-2 and TRBJ2-5, is EAGVAQSPRYKIIEKRQSVAFWCNPISGHATLYWYQQILGQGPKLLIQFQNNGVVDDSQLPKDRFSAERLKGVDSTLKIQPAKLEDSAVYLCASSPRAGSLGETQYFGPGTRLLVL.

This chain links TRBV27 with TRBJ2-4, with no clear D. V was clipped by 9 bases and J by 1 base, with 13 bases between them. Germline V gives CDR1 MNHEY, CDR2 SMNVEV (reference sequence). The CDR3 is 14 amino acids. CDR3 sequence reads: CARGSRMAKNIQYF. In DNA form, the CDR3 reads TGTGCCAGGGGCTCCCGCATGGCCAAAAACATTCAGTACTTC.

The gene calls are TRBV27 and TRBJ2-3, with unresolved D. CDR1 and CDR2 from the germline V gene are MNHEY and SMNVEV (reference sequence). V was pared by 3 bases and J by 0 bases, with 4 bases between. This CDR3 spans 13 amino acids. CDR3 coding DNA: TGTGCCAGCAGTTTGACTAGCACAGATACGCAGTATTTT. Translation gives CASSLTSTDTQYF.

V is TRBV7-2 and J is TRBJ2-1; the D gene is possibly TRBD2 (6 bases). The CDR3 sequence is 12 residues long. CDR1 SGHTA and CDR2 FQGNSA come from the germline V gene. Trimming pared 7 bases from V and 6 bases from J, leaving 10 bases between. CDR3 in amino acids: CASTRRGNEQFF. The CDR3 region has the DNA TGTGCCAGCACCCGGAGGGGCAATGAGCAGTTCTTC.

The rearrangement joins TRBV28 to TRBJ1-5; D possibly corresponds to TRBD1 (5 bases). Trimming removed 3 bases at V and 7 bases at J, with 13 bases between. Germline CDR1 and CDR2: MDHEN and SYDVKM. This CDR3 spans 14 amino acids. CDR3 loop: CASSLEGARQPQHF. CDR3 nucleotide sequence: TGTGCCAGCAGTTTGGAAGGGGCGAGGCAGCCCCAGCATTTT.

The chain recombines TRBV4-1 with TRBJ2-1; TRBD2 aligns across 12 bases. J gave up 7 bases and V 1 base, and 8 bases lay outside the gene matches. Germline CDR1 is MGHRA and CDR2 is YSYEKL. The CDR3 is 17 residues long. CDR3 loop: CASSQAPSGRAENEQFF. The CDR3 coding sequence is TGCGCCAGCAGCCAAGCCCCTAGCGGGAGGGCCGAGAATGAGCAGTTCTTC.